Below are 5 T cell receptor beta chains sequenced from a single sample in a study of blood T cell repertoires in COVID-19. The data were produced by immunoSEQ multiplex PCR, yet TCRdb's version contains in-frame clones alone and is incomplete. The sample includes about 70,000 clones, 85% of them seen just once. Material for sequencing was peripheral blood. The origin of the receptors is a man aged 80 or over with acute or convalescent COVID-19.

The genes are TRBV7-9 and TRBJ2-3, with TRBD2 matching over 14 bases. The CDR3 length is 16 residues. CDR1 and CDR2 (germline): SEHNR, FQNEAQ (reference sequence). The trim removed 5 bases at V and 3 bases at J, leaving 4 bases unmatched. For the CDR3, the DNA is TGTGCCAGCAGCCCCGGGACTAGCGGGAGAACAGATACGCAGTATTTT. Protein sequence: CASSPGTSGRTDTQYF.

The chain employs TRBV9 and TRBJ2-1; 7 positions match TRBD2. The ends lost 7 bases at V and 3 bases at J; junction bases unmatched: 7. Germline V CDR1 and CDR2: SGDLS, YYNGEE. There are 14 residues in the CDR3. As DNA, the CDR3 is TGTGCCAGCGCTCTGGCGGGAGACTACAATGAGCAGTTCTTC. Translating gives CASALAGDYNEQFF.

V and J are TRBV4-2 and TRBJ2-1; 14 positions agree with TRBD2. Germline CDR1 is LGHNA and CDR2 is YNFKEQ. This CDR3 is 18 amino acids long. After removal of 2 bases from V and 0 bases from J, the junction contained 3 bases not matched to a gene. CDR3 region: CASSQRTSGRSSYNEQFF. CDR3 in DNA: TGTGCCAGCAGCCAAAGGACTAGCGGGAGGAGCTCCTACAATGAGCAGTTCTTC.

The V and J genes are TRBV29-1 and TRBJ1-2; D possibly corresponds to TRBD1 (5 bases). V was shortened by 7 bases and J by 2 bases, with 11 bases between the two germline ends. The CDR3 spans 12 residues. Per germline, CDR1 SQVTM and CDR2 ANQGSEA. The CDR3 here is CSATGQNYGYTF. The CDR3 DNA is TGCAGCGCCACCGGACAAAACTATGGCTACACCTTC.

V usage is TRBV10-3 and J usage is TRBJ2-3; a possible D gene is TRBD2 (5 bases). This CDR3 region has 17 residues. V was cut by 0 bases and J by 2 bases, with 15 bases left in between. Germline CDR1 ENHRY, CDR2 SYGVKD. The CDR3 region is CAISESRGLAHTDTQYF. CDR3 sequence (DNA): TGTGCCATCAGTGAGTCAAGAGGGCTAGCCCACACAGATACGCAGTATTTT.